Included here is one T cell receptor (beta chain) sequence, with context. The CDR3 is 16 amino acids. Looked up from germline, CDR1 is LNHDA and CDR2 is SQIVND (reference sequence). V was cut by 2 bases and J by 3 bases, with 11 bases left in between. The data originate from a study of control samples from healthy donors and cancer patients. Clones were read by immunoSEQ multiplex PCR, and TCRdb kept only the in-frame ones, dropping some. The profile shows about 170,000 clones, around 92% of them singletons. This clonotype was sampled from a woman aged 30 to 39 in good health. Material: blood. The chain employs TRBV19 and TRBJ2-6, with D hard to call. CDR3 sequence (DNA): TGTGCCAGTAGTATAATCGAGACGTTTGGGGCCAACGTCCTGACTTTC. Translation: CASSIIETFGANVLTF. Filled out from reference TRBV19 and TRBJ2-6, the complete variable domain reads DGGITQSPKYLFRKEGQNVTLSCEQNLNHDAMYWYRQDPGQGLRLIYYSQIVNDFQKGDIAEGYSVSREKKESFPLTVTSAQKNPTAFYLCASSIIETFGANVLTFGAGSRLTVL.